This T cell receptor (beta chain) is from a study of shared clonotypes between healthy human individuals. Study results and limitations: Donor clonotype sharing was expected to depend on sequencing depth. Though the depth was large, rarefaction showed that sorted-subset sequencing was incomplete.

CD8 memory comprised CD45RO+ plus CCR7-negative CD45RA+ TemRA cells. Genomic DNA of every subset was divided equally among multiple immunoSEQ plates. The table came from immunoSEQ multiplex PCR; TCRdb's copy has only in-frame clones and leaves some out. Among around 100,000 clones listed, around 71% were seen once. As regards this clone: As yet, its antigen is unknown.

The germline V gene encodes CDR1 SGDLS and CDR2 YYNGEE. The CDR3 runs to 13 residues. V was trimmed by 5 bases and J by 4 bases, leaving 9 bases between them. The specimen was memory CD8+ T cells sorted from blood. Subset described: CD45RO+ cells pooled with CCR7-negative TemRA cells. The sequence derives from a woman in her twenties or thirties in good health. This chain links TRBV9 with TRBJ2-2, with no clear D. This chain's CDR3 is CASSRMGTGELFF. In nucleotides, the CDR3 is TGTGCCAGCAGTCGGATGGGCACCGGGGAGCTGTTTTTT.